The following is a T cell receptor (beta chain) sequence with its context. The antigen is unknown. These data belong to a study of human thymus T cells. Study results and limitations: A high degree of thymic repertoire overlap among unrelated individuals was reported in related research. V and J genes seemed to be used with bias in thymic and blood repertoires.

The table came from immunoSEQ multiplex PCR; TCRdb's copy has only in-frame clones and leaves some out. The sample holds roughly 120,000 clones, around 96% seen once. The CDR3 consists of 13 residues. Germline V gene data show CDR1 as MNHNS and CDR2 as SASEGT. V lost 4 bases and J 11 bases, leaving 17 bases between the germline ends. Surgeons resected thymus tissue during corrective heart surgery. Infants served as donors; they were healthy and Finnish and were having corrective surgery for congenital heart defects. Sequencing was carried out using thymus tissue. The receptor comes from a boy in the first two years of life with a congenital heart defect but otherwise immunologically healthy. V and J are TRBV6-1 and TRBJ1-1, with D possibly being TRBD1 (5 bases). This chain's CDR3 is CASSARRDFWAFF. The CDR3 region has the DNA TGTGCCAGCAGTGCCCGTCGGGACTTCTGGGCTTTCTTT.